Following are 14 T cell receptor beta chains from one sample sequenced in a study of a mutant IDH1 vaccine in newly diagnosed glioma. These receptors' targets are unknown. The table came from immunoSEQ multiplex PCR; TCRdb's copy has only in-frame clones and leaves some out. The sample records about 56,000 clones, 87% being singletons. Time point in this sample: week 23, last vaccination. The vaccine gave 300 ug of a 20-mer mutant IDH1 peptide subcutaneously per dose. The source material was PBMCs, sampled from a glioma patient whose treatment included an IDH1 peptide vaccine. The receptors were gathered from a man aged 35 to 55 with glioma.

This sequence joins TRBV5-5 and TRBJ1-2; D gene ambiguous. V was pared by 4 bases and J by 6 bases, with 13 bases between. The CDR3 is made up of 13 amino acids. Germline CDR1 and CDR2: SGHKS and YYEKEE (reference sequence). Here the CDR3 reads CASSLVEMNGYTF. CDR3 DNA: TGTGCCAGCAGCCTGGTCGAGATGAATGGCTACACCTTC.

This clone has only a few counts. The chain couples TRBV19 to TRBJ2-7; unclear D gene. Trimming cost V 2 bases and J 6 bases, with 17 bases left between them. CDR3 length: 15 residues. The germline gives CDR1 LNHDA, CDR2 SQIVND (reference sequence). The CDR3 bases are TGTGCCAGTAGTATATCGCCCTTGGTACCCCTCGAGCAGTACTTC. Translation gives CASSISPLVPLEQYF.

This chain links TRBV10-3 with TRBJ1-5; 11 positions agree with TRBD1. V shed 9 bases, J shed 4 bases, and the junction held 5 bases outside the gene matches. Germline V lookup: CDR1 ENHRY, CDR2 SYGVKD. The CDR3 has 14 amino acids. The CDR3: CAIGQGAVNQPQHF. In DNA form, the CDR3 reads TGTGCCATAGGACAGGGGGCCGTAAATCAGCCCCAGCATTTT.

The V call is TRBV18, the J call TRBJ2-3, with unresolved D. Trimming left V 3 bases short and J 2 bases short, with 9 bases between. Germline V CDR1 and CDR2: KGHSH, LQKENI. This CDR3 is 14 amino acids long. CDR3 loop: CASSPGWVTDTQYF. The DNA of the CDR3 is TGTGCCAGCTCACCGGGCTGGGTCACAGATACGCAGTATTTT.

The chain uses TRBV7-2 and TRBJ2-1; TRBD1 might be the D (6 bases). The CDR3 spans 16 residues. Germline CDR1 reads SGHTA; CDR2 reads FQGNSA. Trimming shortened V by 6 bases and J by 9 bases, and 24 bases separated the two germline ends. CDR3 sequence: CASSPRGPLTSAEQFF. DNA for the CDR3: TGTGCCAGCAGTCCCAGGGGCCCTCTTACCTCGGCTGAGCAGTTCTTC.

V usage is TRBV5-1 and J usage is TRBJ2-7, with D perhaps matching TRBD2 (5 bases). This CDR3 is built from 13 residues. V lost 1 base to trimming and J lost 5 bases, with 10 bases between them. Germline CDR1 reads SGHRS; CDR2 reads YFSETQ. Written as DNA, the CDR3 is TGCGCCAGCAGCTTGAACGGGGTAAACGAGCAGTACTTC. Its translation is CASSLNGVNEQYF.

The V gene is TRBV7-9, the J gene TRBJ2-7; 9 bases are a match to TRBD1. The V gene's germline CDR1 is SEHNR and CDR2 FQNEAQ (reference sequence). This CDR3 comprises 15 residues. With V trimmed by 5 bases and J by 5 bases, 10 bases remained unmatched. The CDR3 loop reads CASSMSRDRVHEQYF. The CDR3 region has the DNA TGTGCCAGCAGCATGAGCCGGGACAGGGTCCACGAGCAGTACTTC.

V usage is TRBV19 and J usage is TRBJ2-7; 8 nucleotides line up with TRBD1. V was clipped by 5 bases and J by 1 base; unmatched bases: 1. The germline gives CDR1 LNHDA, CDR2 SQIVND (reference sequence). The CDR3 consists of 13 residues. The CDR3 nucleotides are TGTGCCAGTAGTTGGGACAGGTCCTACGAGCAGTACTTC. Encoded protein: CASSWDRSYEQYF.

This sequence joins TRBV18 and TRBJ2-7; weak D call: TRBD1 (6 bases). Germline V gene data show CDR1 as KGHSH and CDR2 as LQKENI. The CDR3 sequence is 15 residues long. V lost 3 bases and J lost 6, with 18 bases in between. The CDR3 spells CASSPLSDSRGEQYF. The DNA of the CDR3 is TGTGCCAGCTCACCTCTCTCGGACAGTCGTGGCGAGCAGTACTTC.

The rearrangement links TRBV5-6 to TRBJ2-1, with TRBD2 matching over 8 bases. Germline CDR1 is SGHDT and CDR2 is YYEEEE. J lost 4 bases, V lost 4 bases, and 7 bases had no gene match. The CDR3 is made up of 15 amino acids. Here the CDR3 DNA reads TGTGCCAGCAGCCGCCGGAGCGGGAGTTACAATGAGCAGTTCTTC. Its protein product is CASSRRSGSYNEQFF. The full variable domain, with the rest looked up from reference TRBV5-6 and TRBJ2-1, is DAGVTQSPTHLIKTRGQQVTLRCSPKSGHDTVSWYQQALGQGPQFIFQYYEEEERQRGNFPDRFSGHQFPNYSSELNVNALLLGDSALYLCASSRRSGSYNEQFFGPGTRLTVL.

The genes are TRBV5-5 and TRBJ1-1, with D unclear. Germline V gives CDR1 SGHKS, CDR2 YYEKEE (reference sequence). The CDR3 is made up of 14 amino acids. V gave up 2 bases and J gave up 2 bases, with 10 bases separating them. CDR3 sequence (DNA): TGTGCCAGCAGCTTCTCGGCAGGAAACACTGAAGCTTTCTTT. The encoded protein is CASSFSAGNTEAFF.

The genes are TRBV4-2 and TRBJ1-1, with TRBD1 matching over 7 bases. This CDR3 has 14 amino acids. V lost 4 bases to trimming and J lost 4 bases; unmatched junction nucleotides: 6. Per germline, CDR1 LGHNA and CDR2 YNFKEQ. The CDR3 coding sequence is TGTGCCAGCAGCCTGGACAGGATGGGCACTGAAGCTTTCTTT. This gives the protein CASSLDRMGTEAFF.

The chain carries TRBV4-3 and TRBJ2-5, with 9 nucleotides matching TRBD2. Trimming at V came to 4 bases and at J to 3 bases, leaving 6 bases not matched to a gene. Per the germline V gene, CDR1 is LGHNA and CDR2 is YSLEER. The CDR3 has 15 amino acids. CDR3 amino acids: CASSLIAGAKETQYF. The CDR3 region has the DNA TGCGCCAGCAGCCTGATAGCGGGAGCCAAAGAGACCCAGTACTTC.

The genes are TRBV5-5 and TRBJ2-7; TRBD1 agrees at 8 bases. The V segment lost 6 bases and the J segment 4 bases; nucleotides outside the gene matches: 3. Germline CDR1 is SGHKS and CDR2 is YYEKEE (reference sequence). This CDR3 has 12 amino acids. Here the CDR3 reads CASKGQVYEQYF. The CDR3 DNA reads TGTGCCAGCAAGGGACAGGTTTACGAGCAGTACTTC.